This record covers a single T cell receptor beta chain. Its target is not known. This specimen belongs to a study of cytomegalovirus exposure and HLA in healthy donors. Study-wide results and caveats: Most observed TCR sequences were rare, whereas some public TCRs were detected in many donors. Altogether, 160 or so TCR beta chains were recorded as cytomegalovirus-associated. A later analysis found first-cohort TCR clusters tended to co-occur in the approximately 120 validation repertoires. Diagnosis of cytomegalovirus status made by the classifier reportedly showed high specificity and sensitivity.

This CDR3 region has 14 residues. The germline V gene has CDR1 SGHDT and CDR2 YYEEEE. Trimming shortened V by 4 bases and J by 2 bases, and 10 bases separated the two germline ends. Profiled with immunoSEQ multiplex PCR; TCRdb holds only in-frame clones, not every one. The table records roughly 260,000 clones, roughly 89% of them present only once. Sequencing was performed on PBMCs. The receptor's source is a woman younger than 30 in good health and CMV-seronegative. V is TRBV5-6 and J is TRBJ1-5; no clear D gene. CDR3 residues: CASSHRSGNQPQHF. The CDR3 DNA reads TGTGCCAGCAGCCACAGATCCGGCAATCAGCCCCAGCATTTT.